This T cell receptor beta chain derives from a study of T cells in Graves' hyperthyroidism and ophthalmopathy. Study findings and constraints: A model using 13 V-J features told ophthalmopathy apart from stable hyperthyroidism.

Germline lookup yields CDR1 SGHVS and CDR2 FQNEAQ. V lost 4 bases to trimming and J lost 7 bases, with 10 bases between them. The CDR3 extends over 13 amino acids. Lactation, pregnancy, other autoimmune disease or uncontrolled infection led to exclusion of patients. Based on clinical symptoms, serum thyroxine and TRAb, thyroid ultrasound and orbital computed tomography, diagnoses were reached. RNA transcripts provided the source from which TCR beta CDR3 regions were amplified. HTBI primers drove first-round RT-PCR of the TCR CDR3. TCRdb ran MiXCR on the multiplex PCR reads and lists one entry per CDR3 protein. The data hold 500,000 to 600,000 distinct CDR3 sequences, with 35% to 50% observed a single time. This clonotype has a count of ten or more. What it binds is unknown.

The receptor comes from an adult woman with Graves' disease, either hyperthyroidism or ophthalmopathy (not recorded which). Sequences were obtained from peripheral blood or thyroid tissue (not recorded which). The chain carries TRBV7-8 and TRBJ1-4; TRBD1 might be the D (5 bases). The DNA of the CDR3 is TGTGCCAGCAGCTCAGGGAGTTCTGAAAAACTGTTTTTT. It specifies CASSSGSSEKLFF. Drawing the rest from reference TRBV7-8 and TRBJ1-4, the complete variable domain is GAGVSQSPRYKVAKRGQDVALRCDPISGHVSLFWYQQALGQGPEFLTYFQNEAQLDKSGLPSDRFFAERPEGSVSTLKIQRTQQEDSAVYLCASSSGSSEKLFFGSGTQLSVL.